This paragraph covers one TCR beta chain sequence. Its antigen has not been determined. No qualities accompany the bases; no much larger clone lies one base away. This sample stems from a study of draining lymph node invasion in breast cancer (dated by TCRdb to about 2020). A note on the overall study: Metastasis in lymph nodes was diagnosed using histology and cytokeratin immunohistochemistry and was confirmed with EpCAM/CD45 flow cytometry. In a separate targeted assay, bulk TCR-beta CDR3 sequencing compared sorted memory regulatory T cells and memory conventional CD4 T cells across breast cancer tissues. Each patient contributed matched non-invaded and tumor-invaded tumor-draining lymph nodes plus the primary tumor, profiled for both Treg and Tconv subsets. The separate targeted TCR sequencing included lymph nodes from five patients, and primary tumors were also sequenced for three of those five patients. Beyond this particular receptor, the publication reports: In each tissue, about 13-22% of Treg TCRs were also present in Tconvs, a finding interpreted as suggesting peripheral induction of Tregs. Detection of some of the top 100 tumor clones in both invaded and non-invaded nodes suggests recirculation between tumor and draining nodes. In the targeted TCR-seq data, Tregs appeared more clonally expanded than Tconvs in all tissues, and both subsets were less diverse in tumor than lymph nodes. Whether Treg conversion occurred in a given organ or whether converted Tregs recirculated between nodes and tumor could not be resolved from the data. The tumor top-100 clone tracking analysis could be carried out in only a couple of patients. TCRs shared between the Treg and Tconv subsets were viewed as suggestive of, but not proof of, a common clonal origin.

Counted from cysteine to phenylalanine, this CDR3 has 13 amino acids. CDR3 DNA only is kept here, 39 bases in frame from base 1. CDR1 and CDR2, looked up from the germline V gene, are SGHRS and YFSETQ. Ends trimmed: V by 4 bases, J by 3 bases; bases unmatched to a gene: 3. For memory conventional CD4 T cells, the sort was based on CD4+ CD45RA- CD25- cells. Each tumor-draining lymph node was classified as non-invaded if metastatic tumor cells were absent and as invaded if metastatic tumor cells were present. T cells were pre-enriched with a Miltenyi Pan T Cell isolation kit before staining and sorting. Primary tumors were characterized by immunohistochemistry for estrogen receptor, progesterone receptor, HER2 and Ki-67. Fresh surgical tissue was processed within a few hours after surgery by being cut into small fragments. Tissue fragments were enzymatically digested with Liberase TL plus DNase for roughly 19 minutes and filtered through a 40-micrometer strainer. After DAPI live/dead staining, cells were sorted on a BD FACS Aria II, reaching about 98-99% purity. Sorted cells were lysed in TCL buffer, and RNA was purified with a Norgen Single Cell RNA purification kit including DNase treatment.

Library generation was performed with bulk RNA-seq. The sequencer listed for this sample is Illumina HiSeq 2500. On the authors' methods: For the separate targeted TCR-seq dataset, MiXCR version 2.1.5 with default parameters extracted and quantified CDR3 sequences from raw reads. Each TCR-beta clone in the separate targeted TCR-seq dataset was defined by the V gene, J gene and CDR3 sequence taken together. The separate targeted TCR-seq dataset was filtered by first dropping clones with fewer than three counts and then keeping only the 90% most strongly expressed clones in each sample. The separate targeted TCR-seq dataset calculated Treg-Tconv overlap for each tissue as the number of shared clones divided by the total number of Treg clones, multiplied by 100. Starting from the raw public reads, TCRdb applied fastp trimming at Q25, assembled clones with MiXCR and retained in-frame beta chains. Every CDR3 protein is listed once, alongside the most common genes and DNA of its rows. The V and J calls here are based on TCRdb, not the publication. This sample has nearly 2,500 distinct CDR3 sequences in its table, and approximately 81% of those were observed once. The ten largest clones add up to roughly 1.6% of the sample.

The receptor's source is a female donor with luminal breast cancer. Sequences were obtained from sorted memory CD4+ effector T cells from a lymph node. The cell subset or site label on this specimen signifies: CD45RA-negative sorted CD4+ T cells (memory Tconv or effector/memory Treg). The chain joins TRBV5-1 to TRBJ1-2; a stretch of 7 junction bases matches TRBD1. The CDR3 protein is CASSHGTDYGYTF. The bases are TGCGCCAGCAGCCACGGGACAGACTATGGCTACACCTTC.